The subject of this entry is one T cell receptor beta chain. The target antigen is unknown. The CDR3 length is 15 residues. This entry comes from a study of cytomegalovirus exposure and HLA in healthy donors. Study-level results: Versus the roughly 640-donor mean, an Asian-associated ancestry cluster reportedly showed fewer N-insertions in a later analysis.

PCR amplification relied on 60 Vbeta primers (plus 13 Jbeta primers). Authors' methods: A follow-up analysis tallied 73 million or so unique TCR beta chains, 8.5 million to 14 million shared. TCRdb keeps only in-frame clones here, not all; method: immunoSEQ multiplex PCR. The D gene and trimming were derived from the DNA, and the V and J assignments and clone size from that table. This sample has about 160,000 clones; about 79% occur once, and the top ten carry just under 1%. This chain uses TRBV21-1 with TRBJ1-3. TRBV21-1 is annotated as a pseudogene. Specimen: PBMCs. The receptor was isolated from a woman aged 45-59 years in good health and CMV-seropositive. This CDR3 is CASSKGGAGGNTIYF. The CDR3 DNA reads TGTGCCAGCAGCAAGGGGGGGGCTGGTGGAAACACCATATATTTT.